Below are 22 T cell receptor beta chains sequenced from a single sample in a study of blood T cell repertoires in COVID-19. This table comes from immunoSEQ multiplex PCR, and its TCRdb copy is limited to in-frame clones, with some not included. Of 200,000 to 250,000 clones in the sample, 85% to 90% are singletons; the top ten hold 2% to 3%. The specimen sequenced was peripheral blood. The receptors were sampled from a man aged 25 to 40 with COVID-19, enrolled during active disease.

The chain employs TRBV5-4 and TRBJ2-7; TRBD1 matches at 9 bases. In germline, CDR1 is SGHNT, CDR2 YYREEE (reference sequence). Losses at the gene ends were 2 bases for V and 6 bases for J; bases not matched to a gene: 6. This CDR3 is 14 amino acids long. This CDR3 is CASSFSGTGSEQYF. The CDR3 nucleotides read TGTGCCAGCAGCTTCTCCGGGACAGGGAGCGAGCAGTACTTC.

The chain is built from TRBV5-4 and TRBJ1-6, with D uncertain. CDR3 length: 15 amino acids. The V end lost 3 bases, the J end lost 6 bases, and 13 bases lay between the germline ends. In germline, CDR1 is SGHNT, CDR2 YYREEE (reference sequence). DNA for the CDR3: TGTGCCAGCAGCTCCAGAACAATCCCTAATTCACCCCTCCACTTT. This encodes CASSSRTIPNSPLHF.

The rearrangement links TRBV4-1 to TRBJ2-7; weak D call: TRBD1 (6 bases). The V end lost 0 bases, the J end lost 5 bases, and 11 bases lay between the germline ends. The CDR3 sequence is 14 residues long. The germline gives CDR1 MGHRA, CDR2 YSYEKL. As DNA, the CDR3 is TGCGCCAGCAGCCAAGATAGTAGGGGGAACGAGCAGTACTTC. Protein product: CASSQDSRGNEQYF.

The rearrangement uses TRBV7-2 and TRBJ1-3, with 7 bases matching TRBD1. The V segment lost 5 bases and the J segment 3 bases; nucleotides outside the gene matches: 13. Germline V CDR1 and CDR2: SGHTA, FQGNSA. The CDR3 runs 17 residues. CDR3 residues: CASSTTRQGRGGNTIYF. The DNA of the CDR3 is TGTGCCAGCAGCACCACTCGACAGGGTAGGGGTGGAAACACCATATATTTT.

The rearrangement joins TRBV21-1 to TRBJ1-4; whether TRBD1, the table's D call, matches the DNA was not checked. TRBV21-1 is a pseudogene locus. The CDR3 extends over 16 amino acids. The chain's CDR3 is CASSKGPGQGYEKLFF. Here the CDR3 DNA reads TGTGCCAGCAGCAAAGGCCCGGGACAGGGGTATGAAAAACTGTTTTTT.

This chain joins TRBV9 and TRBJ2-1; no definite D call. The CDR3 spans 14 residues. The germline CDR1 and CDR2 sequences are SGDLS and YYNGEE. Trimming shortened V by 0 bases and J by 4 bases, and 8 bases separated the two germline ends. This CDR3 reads CASSVESVYNEQFF. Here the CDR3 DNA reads TGTGCCAGCAGCGTAGAGAGCGTATACAATGAGCAGTTCTTC.

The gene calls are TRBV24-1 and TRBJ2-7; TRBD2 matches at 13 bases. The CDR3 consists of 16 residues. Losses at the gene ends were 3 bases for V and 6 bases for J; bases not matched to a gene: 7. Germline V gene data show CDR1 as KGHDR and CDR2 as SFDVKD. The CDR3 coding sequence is TGTGCCACCAGTGATCCAGGACTAGCGGGAGAGGCCGAGCAGTACTTC. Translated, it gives CATSDPGLAGEAEQYF.

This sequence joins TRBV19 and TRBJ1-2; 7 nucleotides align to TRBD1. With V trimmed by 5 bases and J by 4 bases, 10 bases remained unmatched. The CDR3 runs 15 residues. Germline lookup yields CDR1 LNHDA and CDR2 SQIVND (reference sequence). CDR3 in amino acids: CASSPTGPRGYGYTF. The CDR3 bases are TGTGCCAGTAGTCCGACAGGGCCCCGGGGCTATGGCTACACCTTC.

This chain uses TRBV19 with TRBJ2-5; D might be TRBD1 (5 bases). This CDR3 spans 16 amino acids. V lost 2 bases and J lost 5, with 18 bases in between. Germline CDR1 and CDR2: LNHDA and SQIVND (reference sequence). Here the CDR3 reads CASSISPLVPGETQYF. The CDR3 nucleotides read TGTGCCAGTAGTATATCCCCCCTAGTACCAGGGGAGACCCAGTACTTC.

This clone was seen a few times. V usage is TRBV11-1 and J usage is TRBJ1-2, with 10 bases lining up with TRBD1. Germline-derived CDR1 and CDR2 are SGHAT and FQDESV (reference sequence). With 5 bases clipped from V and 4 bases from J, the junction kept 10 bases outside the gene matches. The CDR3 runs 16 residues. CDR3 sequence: CASSLNPGQGIYGYTF. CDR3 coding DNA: TGTGCCAGCAGCCTCAATCCGGGACAGGGGATCTATGGCTACACCTTC. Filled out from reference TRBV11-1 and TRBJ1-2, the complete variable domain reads EAEVAQSPRYKITEKSQAVAFWCDPISGHATLYWYRQILGQGPELLVQFQDESVVDDSQLPKDRFSAERLKGVDSTLKIQPAELGDSAMYLCASSLNPGQGIYGYTFGSGTRLTVV.

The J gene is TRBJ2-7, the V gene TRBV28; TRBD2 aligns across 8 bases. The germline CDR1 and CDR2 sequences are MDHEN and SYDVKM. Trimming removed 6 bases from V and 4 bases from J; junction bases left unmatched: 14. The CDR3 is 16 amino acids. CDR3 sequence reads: CASRSPRASGWYEQYF. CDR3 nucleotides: TGTGCCAGCAGATCTCCCCGAGCTAGCGGGTGGTACGAGCAGTACTTC.

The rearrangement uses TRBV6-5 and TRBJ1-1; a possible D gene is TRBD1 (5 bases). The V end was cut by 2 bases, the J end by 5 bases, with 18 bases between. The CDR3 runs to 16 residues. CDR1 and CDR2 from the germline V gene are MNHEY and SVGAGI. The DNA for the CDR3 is TGTGCCAGCAGTTACAGGCAGGGAGGAATCGGTACTGAAGCTTTCTTT. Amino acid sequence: CASSYRQGGIGTEAFF.

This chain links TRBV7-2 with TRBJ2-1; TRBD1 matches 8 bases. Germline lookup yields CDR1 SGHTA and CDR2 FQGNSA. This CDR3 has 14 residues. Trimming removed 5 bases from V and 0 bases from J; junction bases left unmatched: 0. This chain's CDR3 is CASSDRGSYNEQFF. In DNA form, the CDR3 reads TGTGCCAGCAGCGACAGGGGCTCCTACAATGAGCAGTTCTTC. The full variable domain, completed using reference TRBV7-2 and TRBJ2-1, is GAGVSQSPSNKVTEKGKDVELRCDPISGHTALYWYRQSLGQGLEFLIYFQGNSAPDKSGLPSDRFSAERTGGSVSTLTIQRTQQEDSAVYLCASSDRGSYNEQFFGPGTRLTVL.

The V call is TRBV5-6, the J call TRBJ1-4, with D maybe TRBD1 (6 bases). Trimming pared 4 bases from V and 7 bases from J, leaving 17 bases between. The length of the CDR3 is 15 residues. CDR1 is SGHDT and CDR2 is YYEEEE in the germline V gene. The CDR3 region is CASSRGRGMGEKLFF. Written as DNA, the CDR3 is TGTGCCAGCAGCAGAGGAAGGGGGATGGGTGAAAAACTGTTTTTT.

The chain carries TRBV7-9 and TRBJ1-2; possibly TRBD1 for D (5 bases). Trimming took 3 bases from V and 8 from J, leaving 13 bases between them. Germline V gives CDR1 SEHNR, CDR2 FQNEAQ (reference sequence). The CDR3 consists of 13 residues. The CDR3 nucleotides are TGTGCCAGCAGCTTGGGACTACAATGGGGCTACACCTTC. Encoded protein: CASSLGLQWGYTF.

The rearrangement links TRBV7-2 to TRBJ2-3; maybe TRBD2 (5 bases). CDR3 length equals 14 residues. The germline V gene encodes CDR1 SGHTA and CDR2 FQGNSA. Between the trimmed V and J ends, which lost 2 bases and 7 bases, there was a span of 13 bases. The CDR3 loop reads CASSLRLEGYTQYF. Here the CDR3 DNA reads TGTGCCAGCAGCTTAAGGCTAGAGGGTTATACGCAGTATTTT.

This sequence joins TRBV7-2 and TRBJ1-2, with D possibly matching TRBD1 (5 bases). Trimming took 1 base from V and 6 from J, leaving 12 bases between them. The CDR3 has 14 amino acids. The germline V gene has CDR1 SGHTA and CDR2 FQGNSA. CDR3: CASSLVWRGDGYTF. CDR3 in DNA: TGTGCCAGCAGCTTAGTTTGGAGGGGCGATGGCTACACCTTC.

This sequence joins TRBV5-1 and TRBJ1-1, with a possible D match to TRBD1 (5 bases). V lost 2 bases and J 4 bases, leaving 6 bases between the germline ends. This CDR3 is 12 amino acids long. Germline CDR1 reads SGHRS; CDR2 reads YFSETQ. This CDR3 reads CASSFQGTEAFF. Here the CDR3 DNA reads TGCGCCAGCAGCTTTCAGGGCACTGAAGCTTTCTTT. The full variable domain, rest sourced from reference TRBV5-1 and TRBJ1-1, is KAGVTQTPRYLIKTRGQQVTLSCSPISGHRSVSWYQQTPGQGLQFLFEYFSETQRNKGNFPGRFSGRQFSNSRSEMNVSTLELGDSALYLCASSFQGTEAFFGQGTRLTVV.

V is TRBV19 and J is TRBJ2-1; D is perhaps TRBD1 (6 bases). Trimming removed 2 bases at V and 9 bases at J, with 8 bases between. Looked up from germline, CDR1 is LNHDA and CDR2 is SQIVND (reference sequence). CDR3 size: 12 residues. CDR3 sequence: CASSIQGGEQFF. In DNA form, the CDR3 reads TGTGCCAGTAGTATACAAGGGGGTGAGCAGTTCTTC.

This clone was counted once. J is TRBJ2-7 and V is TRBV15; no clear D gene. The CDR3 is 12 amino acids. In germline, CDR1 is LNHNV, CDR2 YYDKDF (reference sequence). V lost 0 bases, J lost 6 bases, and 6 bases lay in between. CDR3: CATSRDWSEQYF. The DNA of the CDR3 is TGTGCCACCAGCAGAGATTGGAGCGAGCAGTACTTC.

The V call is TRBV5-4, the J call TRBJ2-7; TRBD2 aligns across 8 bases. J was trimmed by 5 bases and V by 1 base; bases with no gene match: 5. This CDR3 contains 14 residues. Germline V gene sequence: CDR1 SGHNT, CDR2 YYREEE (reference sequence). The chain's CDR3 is CASSLRREGDEQYF. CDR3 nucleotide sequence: TGTGCCAGCAGCTTGCGACGGGAGGGTGACGAGCAGTACTTC.

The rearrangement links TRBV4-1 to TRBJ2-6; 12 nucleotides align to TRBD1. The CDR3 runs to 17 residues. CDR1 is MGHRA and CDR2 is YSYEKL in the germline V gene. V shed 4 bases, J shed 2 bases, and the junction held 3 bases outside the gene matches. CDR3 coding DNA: TGCGCCAGCAGCCCGGGACAGGGGGCGGCTGGGGCCAACGTCCTGACTTTC. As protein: CASSPGQGAAGANVLTF.